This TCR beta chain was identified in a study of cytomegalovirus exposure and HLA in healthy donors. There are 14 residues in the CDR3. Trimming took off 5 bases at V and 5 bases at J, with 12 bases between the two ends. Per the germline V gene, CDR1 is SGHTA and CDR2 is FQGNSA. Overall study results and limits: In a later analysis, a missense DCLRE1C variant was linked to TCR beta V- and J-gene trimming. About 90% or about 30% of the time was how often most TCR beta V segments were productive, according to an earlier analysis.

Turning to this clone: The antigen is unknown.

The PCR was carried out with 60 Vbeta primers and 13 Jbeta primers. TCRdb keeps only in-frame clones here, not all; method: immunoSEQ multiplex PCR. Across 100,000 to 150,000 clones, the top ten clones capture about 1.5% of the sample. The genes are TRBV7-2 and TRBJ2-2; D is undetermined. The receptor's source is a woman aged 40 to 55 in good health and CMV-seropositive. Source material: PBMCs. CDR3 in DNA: TGTGCCAGCAGCAAAAACGTTGCGACCGGGGAGCTGTTTTTT. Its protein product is CASSKNVATGELFF.